A selection of T cell receptor beta chains follows, all from one sample in a study of blood T cells in healthy people across ages. TCRdb re-called the 5' RACE reads with MiXCR, one entry per CDR3 protein. This sample has 650,000 to 1,000,000 distinct CDR3 sequences; 36% occur once, and the top ten carry approximately 12%. Sequenced input: blood. The receptor set was obtained from a man younger than 35 in good health. The CDR3 runs from the conserved cysteine through the conserved F or W. Fields, in order: clone size, V gene, J gene, D gene, CDR3 protein, CDR3 DNA. A D gene is named only where the DNA matches it firmly. Some rows mark clone size as missing; the rest say once, few, many or name a class of expanded clone.

clone size: few
V gene: TRBV6-6
J gene: TRBJ1-5
D gene: TRBD1
CDR3 protein: CASRGTGAWQHF
CDR3 DNA: TGTGCCAGCAGGGGGACAGGGGCATGGCAGCATTTT

clone size: .
V gene: TRBV5-5
J gene: TRBJ1-4
D gene: .
CDR3 protein: CASSYSQQVLRPRGTKEKLFF
CDR3 DNA: TGTGCCAGCAGCTACTCCCAGCAGGTGCTTCGGCCTAGGGGCACTAAGGAAAAACTGTTTTTT

clone size: .
V gene: TRBV20-1
J gene: TRBJ2-3
D gene: .
CDR3 protein: CSAREVQHGTDTQYF
CDR3 DNA: TGCAGTGCTAGAGAAGTTCAGCACGGCACAGATACGCAGTATTTT

clone size: .
V gene: TRBV6-5
J gene: TRBJ1-4
D gene: .
CDR3 protein: CASSYSQYFGEKLFF
CDR3 DNA: .

clone size: .
V gene: TRBV19
J gene: TRBJ2-7
D gene: .
CDR3 protein: CASSMVQGNYEQYF
CDR3 DNA: TGTGCCAGTAGTATGGTACAGGGTAACTACGAGCAGTACTTC

clone size: many
V gene: TRBV5-6
J gene: TRBJ1-2
D gene: .
CDR3 protein: CASSLFALSGWESYGYTF
CDR3 DNA: TGTGCCAGCAGCTTGTTTGCCTTGTCAGGGTGGGAGAGTTATGGCTACACCTTC

clone size: few
V gene: TRBV5-1
J gene: TRBJ1-1
D gene: .
CDR3 protein: CASSYPGDSPEAFF
CDR3 DNA: TGCGCCAGCAGCTATCCTGGGGATAGCCCTGAAGCTTTCTTT

clone size: .
V gene: TRBV7-2
J gene: TRBJ2-7
D gene: TRBD1
CDR3 protein: CASSVTGGRREQYF
CDR3 DNA: TGTGCCAGCAGCGTGACAGGGGGCAGGAGGGAGCAGTACTTC

clone size: .
V gene: TRBV5-1
J gene: TRBJ2-5
D gene: TRBD2
CDR3 protein: CASKSGDPQETQYF
CDR3 DNA: TGCGCCAGCAAGAGCGGGGACCCTCAAGAGACCCAGTACTTC

clone size: many
V gene: TRBV5-6
J gene: TRBJ2-1
D gene: TRBD1
CDR3 protein: CASSPDRGRDSEQFF
CDR3 DNA: TGTGCCAGCAGCCCCGACAGGGGGCGCGATAGTGAGCAGTTCTTC

clone size: .
V gene: TRBV20-1
J gene: TRBJ1-1
D gene: .
CDR3 protein: CSARGRGHLNTEAFF
CDR3 DNA: TGCAGTGCTAGAGGGCGGGGACACCTGAACACTGAAGCTTTCTTT

clone size: many
V gene: TRBV6-2/TRBV6-3
J gene: TRBJ2-7
D gene: .
CDR3 protein: CASSYQAGTYEQYF
CDR3 DNA: TGTGCCAGCAGTTACCAGGCCGGCACCTACGAGCAGTACTTC

clone size: .
V gene: TRBV12-3/TRBV12-4
J gene: TRBJ2-5
D gene: .
CDR3 protein: CASSARQAGNEQYF
CDR3 DNA: TGTGCCAGCAGTGCGCGCCAGGCGGGCAATGAGCAGTACTTC

clone size: many
V gene: TRBV29-1
J gene: TRBJ1-2
D gene: .
CDR3 protein: CSVVRPLSHGYTF
CDR3 DNA: TGCAGCGTTGTCAGGCCTCTAAGCCATGGCTACACCTTC

clone size: .
V gene: TRBV4-2
J gene: TRBJ1-6
D gene: .
CDR3 protein: CASSQEGKESPLHF
CDR3 DNA: TGTGCCAGCAGCCAAGAAGGCAAGGAATCACCCCTCCACTTT

clone size: once
V gene: TRBV2
J gene: TRBJ1-1
D gene: TRBD1
CDR3 protein: CASSARYGQGAEAFF
CDR3 DNA: TGTGCCAGCAGTGCCCGCTATGGACAGGGTGCTGAAGCTTTCTTT

clone size: many
V gene: TRBV7-9
J gene: TRBJ2-6
D gene: .
CDR3 protein: CASSFRSGANVLTF
CDR3 DNA: TGCGCCAGCAGCTTTCGCTCTGGGGCCAACGTCCTGACTTTC

clone size: few
V gene: TRBV3-1
J gene: TRBJ2-1
D gene: TRBD2
CDR3 protein: CASSQVRGETRGGQFF
CDR3 DNA: TGTGCCAGCAGCCAAGTTAGAGGGGAGACTCGCGGGGGGCAGTTCTTC

clone size: .
V gene: TRBV6-2/TRBV6-3
J gene: TRBJ2-1
D gene: .
CDR3 protein: CASSYSKAQDYNEQFF
CDR3 DNA: TGTGCCAGCAGTTACTCGAAAGCCCAGGACTACAATGAGCAGTTCTTC

clone size: many
V gene: TRBV24-1
J gene: TRBJ2-7
D gene: .
CDR3 protein: CATSDRGPSTYEQYF
CDR3 DNA: TGTGCCACCAGTGATCGGGGCCCATCCACCTACGAGCAGTACTTC

clone size: .
V gene: TRBV10-3
J gene: TRBJ2-3
D gene: .
CDR3 protein: CASGRVGGLTDTQYF
CDR3 DNA: TGTGCCAGTGGTCGTGTGGGGGGGCTGACAGATACGCAGTATTTT

clone size: few
V gene: TRBV2
J gene: TRBJ2-3
D gene: TRBD1
CDR3 protein: CASTLDRGPGTSTDTQYF
CDR3 DNA: TGTGCCAGCACCTTGGACAGGGGGCCAGGAACTAGCACAGATACGCAGTATTTT

clone size: .
V gene: TRBV20-1
J gene: TRBJ1-2
D gene: .
CDR3 protein: CSAEGQGAGGEGYTF
CDR3 DNA: TGCAGTGCCGAAGGCCAAGGGGCTGGTGGAGAAGGCTACACCTTC

clone size: .
V gene: TRBV27
J gene: TRBJ2-1
D gene: .
CDR3 protein: CATEPRPLKSYNEQFF
CDR3 DNA: TGTGCCACCGAGCCAAGACCGCTTAAGTCCTACAATGAGCAGTTCTTC

clone size: .
V gene: TRBV4-1
J gene: TRBJ1-2
D gene: .
CDR3 protein: CASSQDGDGNYGYTF
CDR3 DNA: TGCGCCAGCAGCCAAGATGGGGACGGAAACTATGGCTACACCTTC

clone size: .
V gene: TRBV12-3/TRBV12-4
J gene: TRBJ1-2
D gene: .
CDR3 protein: CASSPRQTNYGYTF
CDR3 DNA: TGTGCCAGCAGTCCCCGACAGACTAACTATGGCTACACCTTC

clone size: many
V gene: TRBV15
J gene: TRBJ1-1
D gene: TRBD1
CDR3 protein: CATSRDRGSEEAFF
CDR3 DNA: TGTGCCACCAGCAGGGACAGGGGATCCGAAGAAGCTTTCTTT

clone size: .
V gene: TRBV27
J gene: TRBJ2-5
D gene: .
CDR3 protein: CASSTASGNQETQYF
CDR3 DNA: TGTGCCAGCAGTACTGCCAGTGGGAACCAAGAGACCCAGTACTTC

clone size: few
V gene: TRBV20-1
J gene: TRBJ1-1
D gene: .
CDR3 protein: CSASGHKNTEAFF
CDR3 DNA: TGCAGTGCTTCGGGACACAAGAACACTGAAGCTTTCTTT

clone size: .
V gene: TRBV5-1
J gene: TRBJ1-1
D gene: .
CDR3 protein: CASSLKVRAGNTEAFF
CDR3 DNA: TGCGCCAGCAGCTTGAAGGTTCGGGCAGGAAACACTGAAGCTTTCTTT

clone size: many
V gene: TRBV12-3/TRBV12-4
J gene: TRBJ2-7
D gene: TRBD2
CDR3 protein: CASTLGGYSYEQYF
CDR3 DNA: TGTGCCAGCACCTTGGGGGGGTACTCCTACGAGCAGTACTTC

clone size: .
V gene: TRBV12-3/TRBV12-4
J gene: TRBJ2-1
D gene: TRBD1
CDR3 protein: CASSLVKGASNEQFF
CDR3 DNA: TGTGCCAGCAGTTTAGTAAAGGGGGCGAGTAATGAGCAGTTCTTC

clone size: many
V gene: TRBV12-3/TRBV12-4
J gene: TRBJ1-5
D gene: .
CDR3 protein: CASSPLGISTVSNQPQHF
CDR3 DNA: TGTGCCAGCAGTCCCTTAGGTATTAGTACAGTCAGCAATCAGCCCCAGCATTTT

clone size: few
V gene: TRBV20-1
J gene: TRBJ2-5
D gene: TRBD2
CDR3 protein: CSALLAGGPDEQYF
CDR3 DNA: TGCAGTGCTTTACTAGCGGGGGGGCCGGATGAGCAGTACTTC

clone size: few
V gene: TRBV5-1
J gene: TRBJ1-4
D gene: .
CDR3 protein: CASSPALGDEKLFF
CDR3 DNA: TGCGCCAGCAGCCCCGCGCTAGGGGATGAAAAACTGTTTTTT

clone size: .
V gene: TRBV7-2
J gene: TRBJ2-3
D gene: .
CDR3 protein: CASSKWSTDTQYF
CDR3 DNA: TGTGCCAGCAGCAAATGGAGCACAGATACGCAGTATTTT

clone size: .
V gene: TRBV4-3
J gene: TRBJ2-1
D gene: TRBD1
CDR3 protein: CASSLTPGTGSSEQFF
CDR3 DNA: TGCGCCAGCAGCCTCACCCCCGGGACAGGGTCGAGTGAGCAGTTCTTC

clone size: once
V gene: TRBV20-1
J gene: TRBJ2-4
D gene: TRBD1
CDR3 protein: CSATGQVKAKNIQYF
CDR3 DNA: TGCAGTGCCACTGGACAGGTCAAAGCCAAAAACATTCAGTACTTC

clone size: many
V gene: TRBV12-3/TRBV12-4
J gene: TRBJ2-4
D gene: .
CDR3 protein: CASSLARNIQYF
CDR3 DNA: TGTGCCAGCAGTTTAGCCCGGAACATTCAGTACTTC

clone size: few
V gene: TRBV5-1
J gene: TRBJ2-2
D gene: TRBD1
CDR3 protein: CASSFRQGETGELFF
CDR3 DNA: TGCGCCAGCAGCTTCCGACAGGGAGAGACCGGGGAGCTGTTTTTT

clone size: many
V gene: TRBV20-1
J gene: TRBJ2-3
D gene: TRBD1
CDR3 protein: CSARTGTGTSDTQYF
CDR3 DNA: TGCAGTGCTAGGACCGGGACAGGGACATCAGATACGCAGTATTTT

clone size: many
V gene: TRBV20-1
J gene: TRBJ2-7
D gene: .
CDR3 protein: CSPSDSPNGYEQYF
CDR3 DNA: TGCAGTCCTTCGGACAGTCCAAATGGATACGAGCAGTACTTC

clone size: .
V gene: TRBV27
J gene: TRBJ2-7
D gene: .
CDR3 protein: CASSPDSVHEQYF
CDR3 DNA: TGTGCCAGCAGCCCCGACAGCGTACACGAGCAGTACTTC

clone size: .
V gene: TRBV7-2
J gene: TRBJ2-1
D gene: TRBD1
CDR3 protein: CASSPASDRENEQFF
CDR3 DNA: TGTGCCAGCAGCCCCGCGTCGGACAGGGAGAACGAGCAGTTCTTC

clone size: few
V gene: TRBV6-2/TRBV6-3
J gene: TRBJ2-3
D gene: .
CDR3 protein: CASTRTYTDTQYF
CDR3 DNA: TGTGCCAGCACAAGGACCTATACAGATACGCAGTATTTT

clone size: .
V gene: TRBV12-5
J gene: TRBJ2-1
D gene: .
CDR3 protein: CASGLDRTGNEQFF
CDR3 DNA: TGTGCTAGTGGTTTGGACCGAACGGGGAATGAGCAGTTCTTC

clone size: .
V gene: TRBV6-6
J gene: TRBJ2-5
D gene: TRBD2
CDR3 protein: CASIRTSGQETQYF
CDR3 DNA: TGTGCCAGCATAAGGACTAGCGGTCAAGAGACCCAGTACTTC

clone size: many
V gene: TRBV20-1
J gene: TRBJ2-4
D gene: .
CDR3 protein: CSARRREAKNIQYF
CDR3 DNA: TGCAGTGCTAGGAGGAGGGAAGCCAAAAACATTCAGTACTTC

clone size: few
V gene: TRBV12-3/TRBV12-4
J gene: TRBJ2-5
D gene: TRBD2
CDR3 protein: CASSLRSSGGAEETQYF
CDR3 DNA: TGTGCCAGCAGTTTAAGGTCCAGCGGGGGGGCCGAAGAGACCCAGTACTTC

clone size: few
V gene: TRBV27
J gene: TRBJ2-7
D gene: .
CDR3 protein: CASGSPPRSSYNEQYF
CDR3 DNA: TGTGCCAGCGGGAGTCCCCCCCGCAGCTCCTACAATGAGCAGTACTTC

clone size: .
V gene: TRBV3-1
J gene: TRBJ2-1
D gene: TRBD2
CDR3 protein: CASSQADGGIYNEQFF
CDR3 DNA: TGTGCCAGCAGCCAAGCTGACGGGGGGATTTACAATGAGCAGTTCTTC

clone size: .
V gene: TRBV4-2
J gene: TRBJ1-4
D gene: .
CDR3 protein: CASSQEDRALNEKLFF
CDR3 DNA: TGTGCCAGCAGCCAAGAGGACCGGGCCCTTAATGAAAAACTGTTTTTT